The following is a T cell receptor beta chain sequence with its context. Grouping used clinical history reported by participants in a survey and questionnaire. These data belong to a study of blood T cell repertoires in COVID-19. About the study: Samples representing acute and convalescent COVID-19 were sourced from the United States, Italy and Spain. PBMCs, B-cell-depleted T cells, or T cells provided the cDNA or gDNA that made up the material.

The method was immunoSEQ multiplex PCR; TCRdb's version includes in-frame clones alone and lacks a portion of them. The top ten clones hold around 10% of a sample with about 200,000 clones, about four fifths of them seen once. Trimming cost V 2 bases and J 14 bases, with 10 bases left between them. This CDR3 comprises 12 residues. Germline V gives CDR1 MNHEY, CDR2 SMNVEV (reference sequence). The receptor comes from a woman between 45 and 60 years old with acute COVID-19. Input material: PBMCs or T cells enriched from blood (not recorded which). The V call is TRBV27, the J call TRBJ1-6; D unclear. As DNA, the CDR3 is TGTGCCAGCAGTTTAGAGGGAGAGGCCCTCCACTTT. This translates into CASSLEGEALHF.